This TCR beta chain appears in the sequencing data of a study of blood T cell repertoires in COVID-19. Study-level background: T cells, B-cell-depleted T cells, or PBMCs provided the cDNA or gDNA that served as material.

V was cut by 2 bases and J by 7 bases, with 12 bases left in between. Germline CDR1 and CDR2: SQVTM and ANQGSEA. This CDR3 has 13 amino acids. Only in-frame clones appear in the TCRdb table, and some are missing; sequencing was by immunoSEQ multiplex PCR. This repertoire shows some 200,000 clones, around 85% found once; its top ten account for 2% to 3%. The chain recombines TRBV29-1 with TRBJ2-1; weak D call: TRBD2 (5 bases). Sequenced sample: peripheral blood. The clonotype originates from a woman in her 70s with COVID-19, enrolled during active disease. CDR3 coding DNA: TGCAGCGTTGAAAAGCCTAGCAGTAATGAGCAGTTCTTC. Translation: CSVEKPSSNEQFF.